These 10 T cell receptor beta chains were all obtained from the same sample, sequenced in a study of response to subunit inactivated influenza vaccine. A single record per CDR3 protein comes from TCRdb applying MiXCR to the RT-PCR reads. The sample holds hundreds of thousands of distinct CDR3 sequences, 25% seen once. The source was CD4+ T cells sorted from PBMCs, collected 5 days after vaccination. These TCRs come from a man aged 50-59 years who received an inactivated influenza vaccine.

V is TRBV6-6 and J is TRBJ2-5; D gene ambiguous. The ends were cut back, 4 bases at V and 5 bases at J, with 11 bases in the middle. The CDR3 runs 13 residues. CDR1 and CDR2 (germline): MNHNY, SVGAGI (reference sequence). The CDR3 region is CASSLYGRETQYF. CDR3 nucleotides: TGTGCCAGCAGTTTGTATGGAAGGGAGACCCAGTACTTC.

The CDR3 sequence is CASSLTRDRAYEQYF. CDR3 sequence (DNA): TGTGCCAGCAGCTTAACCCGGGACAGGGCCTACGAGCAGTACTTC. The chain has TRBV7-2 and TRBJ2-7; the match to TRBD1 covers 9 bases. This CDR3 region has 15 residues. Trimming at V came to 2 bases and at J to 2 bases, leaving 4 bases not matched to a gene. The V gene's germline CDR1 is SGHTA and CDR2 FQGNSA.

This chain uses TRBV12-3 or TRBV12-4 with TRBJ2-3, with TRBD2 identical over 8 bases. The CDR3 length is 17 residues. With 5 bases clipped from V and 5 bases from J, the junction kept 15 bases outside the gene matches. The CDR3: CASSTHRGLEIGDTQYF. The CDR3 bases are TGTGCCAGCAGTACCCATCGGGGACTAGAAATAGGAGATACGCAGTATTTT.

With regard to this clonotype: The junction departs from the called germline gene at one end, perhaps through a read error. V and J are TRBV12-3 or TRBV12-4 and TRBJ2-3; D might be TRBD1 or TRBD2, each matching 5 bases. This CDR3 is built from 14 residues. The CDR3: CASRLGTPTDTQYF. As DNA, the CDR3 is TGTGCCAGCAGATTAGGGACCCCCACGGATACGCAGTATTTT.

This clonotype was detected many times. The chain employs TRBV29-1 and TRBJ1-5; D call uncertain. The V gene lost 4 bases and the J gene lost 0 bases, with 7 bases spanning the gap. Germline V gives CDR1 SQVTM, CDR2 ANQGSEA. This CDR3 contains 13 residues. CDR3 in DNA: TGCAGCGTTGCAGAAAATAGCAATCAGCCCCAGCATTTT. Translated, it gives CSVAENSNQPQHF.

The chain recombines TRBV12-3 or TRBV12-4 with TRBJ2-6; TRBD2 aligns across 8 bases. V lost 4 bases and J lost 0; bases outside the gene matches: 5. This CDR3 comprises 17 residues. The CDR3 here is CASSYLLAASGANVLTF. In DNA form, the CDR3 reads TGTGCCAGCAGTTATCTACTAGCGGCCTCTGGGGCCAACGTCCTGACTTTC.

V is TRBV7-9 and J is TRBJ2-7, with D tentatively TRBD1 or TRBD2 (5 bases each). This CDR3 region has 16 residues. Germline V lookup: CDR1 SEHNR, CDR2 FQNEAQ (reference sequence). Trimming left V 1 base short and J 4 bases short, with 17 bases between. This chain's CDR3 is CASSLVERRGDYEQYF. The DNA for the CDR3 is TGTGCCAGCAGCTTAGTCGAGCGAAGAGGGGATTACGAGCAGTACTTC.

This clonotype showed up just a few times. The chain is built from TRBV4-2 and TRBJ2-5; D uncertain. The V and J ends lost 1 base and 2 bases respectively, with 8 bases between them. In germline, CDR1 is LGHNA, CDR2 YNFKEQ. This CDR3 is built from 14 residues. The CDR3 region is CASSQGSTQETQYF. CDR3 nucleotide sequence: TGTGCCAGCAGCCAAGGGTCAACACAAGAGACCCAGTACTTC.

The rearrangement links TRBV5-1 to TRBJ2-1; 7 bases are shared with TRBD2. From germline, CDR1 is SGHRS and CDR2 YFSETQ. Unmatched junction bases numbered 11, after V lost 4 bases and J lost 7 bases. The CDR3 has 15 amino acids. CDR3 protein: CASSMGGTRGNEQFF. The CDR3 bases are TGCGCCAGCAGCATGGGAGGGACTCGGGGGAATGAGCAGTTCTTC. Full variable domain (missing parts from reference TRBV5-1 and TRBJ2-1): KAGVTQTPRYLIKTRGQQVTLSCSPISGHRSVSWYQQTPGQGLQFLFEYFSETQRNKGNFPGRFSGRQFSNSRSEMNVSTLELGDSALYLCASSMGGTRGNEQFFGPGTRLTVL.

The V and J genes are TRBV7-9 and TRBJ2-5; the D is unclear. Deletions cut 5 bases from V and 4 bases from J, with 14 bases between. Germline values: CDR1 SEHNR, CDR2 FQNEAQ (reference sequence). The CDR3 spans 14 residues. The CDR3 nucleotides read TGTGCCAGCAGCCCAGTTACGTCGGTAGAGACCCAGTACTTC. Protein sequence: CASSPVTSVETQYF.